Presented here are 20 T cell receptor beta chains from one specimen sequenced in a study of radiotherapy plus CTLA-4 blockade in lung cancer. Sequencing used immunoSEQ multiplex PCR; TCRdb keeps in-frame clones, though not all of them. The sample includes about 51,000 clones, around 79% of them seen just once. Sequences were derived from peripheral blood, sampled from a patient treated with radiotherapy plus ipilimumab. Receptors were obtained from a human donor with non-small cell lung cancer who had a complete response to radiotherapy plus ipilimumab.

The V call is TRBV18, the J call TRBJ2-7, with 10 bases lining up with TRBD2. Germline loops: CDR1 KGHSH, CDR2 LQKENI. The CDR3 contains 18 residues. V trimming: 1 base; J trimming: 0 bases; junction bases outside the gene matches: 9. CDR3: CASSPRGLAGGLSYEQYV. CDR3 bases: TGTGCCAGCTCACCACGGGGTTTAGCGGGAGGCCTCTCCTACGAGCAGTACGTC.

This clone was seen only a few times. The genes are TRBV10-1 and TRBJ2-1, with 10 bases that match TRBD2. V shed 4 bases, J shed 4 bases, and the junction held 7 bases outside the gene matches. This CDR3 contains 16 residues. Germline CDR1 WNHNN, CDR2 SYGVQD (reference sequence). The CDR3 DNA sequence: TGCGCCAGCAGTGCCCTGGGACTAGCGCAATACAATGAGCAGTTCTTC. It yields the protein CASSALGLAQYNEQFF.

J is TRBJ2-3 and V is TRBV27; the match to TRBD2 covers 8 bases. This CDR3 is 15 amino acids long. Trimming removed 3 bases from V and 2 bases from J; junction bases left unmatched: 4. Germline V CDR1 and CDR2: MNHEY, SMNVEV (reference sequence). This CDR3 reads CASSFGTSHTDTQYF. CDR3 in DNA: TGTGCCAGCAGTTTCGGGACTAGTCACACAGATACGCAGTATTTT.

The rearrangement links TRBV19 to TRBJ1-2; 12 bases align to TRBD1. V was pared by 1 base and J by 9 bases, with 6 bases of the junction left unmatched. CDR1 LNHDA and CDR2 SQIVND come from the germline V gene (reference sequence). This CDR3 region has 15 residues. Here the CDR3 reads CASSIGGTGGRSYTF. The CDR3 DNA sequence: TGTGCCAGTAGTATAGGAGGGACAGGGGGCAGAAGCTACACCTTC.

CDR3 nucleotides: TGTGCCAGCAGCTCGTACAGGGGGGGCCAAGAGACCCAGTACTTC. This sequence encodes CASSSYRGGQETQYF. This chain uses TRBV7-2 with TRBJ2-5, with a possible D match to TRBD1 (8 bases). The length of the CDR3 is 15 residues. Germline-derived CDR1 and CDR2 are SGHTA and FQGNSA. The V gene lost 4 bases and the J gene lost 1 base, with 13 bases spanning the gap.

V usage is TRBV4-1 and J usage is TRBJ2-5; tentative D call: TRBD1 (6 bases). V lost 1 base and J lost 3, with 12 bases in between. CDR1 is MGHRA, CDR2 YSYEKL, per germline. CDR3 size: 15 residues. The CDR3 is CASSQGVRTEETQYF. CDR3 nucleotide sequence: TGCGCCAGCAGCCAAGGAGTCCGGACAGAAGAGACCCAGTACTTC.

The chain uses TRBV2 and TRBJ2-1; 9 positions match TRBD1. V lost 5 bases to trimming and J lost 0 bases; unmatched junction nucleotides: 8. CDR1 and CDR2 from the germline V gene are SNHLY and FYNNEI. CDR3 length: 17 amino acids. The CDR3 is CASSSEQGAYSYNEQFF. CDR3 in DNA: TGTGCCAGCAGTTCAGAACAGGGGGCTTACTCCTACAATGAGCAGTTCTTC.

The chain couples TRBV5-5 to TRBJ2-7, with 9 bases aligning to TRBD2. This CDR3 region has 15 residues. Looked up from germline, CDR1 is SGHKS and CDR2 is YYEKEE (reference sequence). The trim removed 0 bases at V and 3 bases at J, leaving 4 bases unmatched. Here the CDR3 DNA reads TGTGCCAGCAGCTTGGTGCCTAGCGGGATCTACGAGCAGTACGTC. Translation: CASSLVPSGIYEQYV.

The gene calls are TRBV2 and TRBJ1-4, with D unresolved. The germline V gene encodes CDR1 SNHLY and CDR2 FYNNEI. This CDR3 is 14 amino acids long. V gave up 2 bases and J gave up 7 bases, with 11 bases separating them. The CDR3 reads CASSELSRGEKLFF. CDR3 DNA sequence: TGTGCCAGCAGTGAACTATCGCGGGGTGAAAAACTGTTTTTT.

This clone came up a few times. The chain combines TRBV2 with TRBJ1-5; 9 bases are a match to TRBD1. J lost 4 bases, V lost 6 bases, and 7 bases had no gene match. Germline V lookup: CDR1 SNHLY, CDR2 FYNNEI. The CDR3 runs 15 residues. In DNA form, the CDR3 reads TGTGCCAGCAGGGTGGGACAGGGAGGAAATCAGCCCCAGCATTTT. Its translation: CASRVGQGGNQPQHF.

By its share, this clone is large. The chain carries TRBV18 and TRBJ2-2; D call uncertain. The CDR3 has 13 residues. The V end lost 0 bases, the J end lost 6 bases, and 5 bases lay between the germline ends. Looked up from germline, CDR1 is KGHSH and CDR2 is LQKENI. The CDR3 spells CASSPPSPGELFF. The CDR3 DNA sequence: TGTGCCAGCTCACCACCTAGCCCCGGGGAGCTGTTTTTT.

The V and J genes are TRBV30 and TRBJ2-1; TRBD2 is a possible D gene (5 bases). The germline V gene has CDR1 GTSNPN and CDR2 SVGIG (reference sequence). This CDR3 has 12 amino acids. The V end was cut by 4 bases, the J end by 12 bases, with 16 bases between. This CDR3 is CAWTRAPGGQFF. CDR3 bases: TGTGCCTGGACCCGAGCCCCCGGAGGGCAGTTCTTC.

This chain uses TRBV19 with TRBJ1-4, with TRBD1 matching 9 bases. Germline values: CDR1 LNHDA, CDR2 SQIVND (reference sequence). The CDR3 extends over 13 amino acids. Trimming removed 7 bases from V and 7 bases from J; junction bases left unmatched: 4. CDR3 sequence: CASTGTGSEKLFF. The CDR3 nucleotides are TGTGCCAGTACTGGGACAGGGTCTGAAAAACTGTTTTTT.

The chain has TRBV7-8 and TRBJ1-2; D unclear. This CDR3 has 13 residues. Germline CDR1 reads SGHVS; CDR2 reads FQNEAQ. Trimming took off 5 bases at V and 7 bases at J, with 14 bases between the two ends. CDR3 amino acids: CASSQTGVGGYTF. The CDR3 coding sequence is TGTGCCAGCAGCCAAACGGGAGTCGGTGGCTACACCTTC.

This chain connects TRBV2 to TRBJ1-6, with D maybe TRBD1 (6 bases). The V and J ends lost 4 bases and 10 bases respectively, with 17 bases between them. The CDR3 is made up of 15 amino acids. The germline V gene encodes CDR1 SNHLY and CDR2 FYNNEI. The CDR3 DNA is TGTGCCAGCAGTGTCGGGCAGGGGTTGAGATCACCCCTCCACTTT. It yields the protein CASSVGQGLRSPLHF. The full variable domain, with the rest looked up from reference TRBV2 and TRBJ1-6, is EPEVTQTPSHQVTQMGQEVILRCVPISNHLYFYWYRQILGQKVEFLVSFYNNEISEKSEIFDDQFSVERPDGSNFTLKIRSTKLEDSAMYFCASSVGQGLRSPLHFGNGTRLTVT.

The gene calls are TRBV4-3 and TRBJ2-3, with D possibly TRBD2 on 5 matching bases. Trimming left V 4 bases short and J 2 bases short, with 16 bases between. The CDR3 runs to 16 residues. CDR1 LGHNA and CDR2 YSLEER come from the germline V gene. This CDR3 reads CASSLAPLSHTDTQYF. The CDR3 DNA follows: TGCGCCAGCAGCCTAGCGCCCCTTTCTCACACAGATACGCAGTATTTT.

V is TRBV6-6 and J is TRBJ2-7; D possibly corresponds to TRBD1 (6 bases). Germline V gene data show CDR1 as MNHNY and CDR2 as SVGAGI (reference sequence). Between the trimmed V and J ends, which lost 6 bases and 0 bases, there was a span of 12 bases. The CDR3 loop spans 14 amino acids. The CDR3 spells CASRHTDSSYEQYV. The DNA for the CDR3 is TGTGCCAGCAGGCATACGGACAGCTCCTACGAGCAGTACGTC.

This clone was observed a handful of times. V and J are TRBV7-9 and TRBJ1-2; tentatively, D is TRBD1 (6 bases). From germline, CDR1 is SEHNR and CDR2 FQNEAQ (reference sequence). CDR3 length: 12 residues. Trimming stripped 5 bases from V and 8 bases from J, with 12 bases between. CDR3 in DNA: TGTGCCAGCAGCAACAGGGAGTACGGCTACACCTTC. Its protein is CASSNREYGYTF.

V and J are TRBV6-1 and TRBJ1-1; weak D call: TRBD1 (5 bases). Deletions cut 1 base from V and 4 bases from J, with 13 bases between. Germline V gene data show CDR1 as MNHNS and CDR2 as SASEGT. This CDR3 has 15 residues. The CDR3: CASSEGGRVVTEAFF. CDR3 DNA: TGTGCCAGCAGTGAAGGGGGCAGGGTAGTCACTGAAGCTTTCTTT.

This chain joins TRBV2 and TRBJ2-1; D might be TRBD2 (5 bases). The V end lost 8 bases, the J end lost 5 bases, and 7 bases lay between the germline ends. CDR1 is SNHLY, CDR2 FYNNEI, per germline. The CDR3 consists of 11 residues. This chain's CDR3 is CASLRDNEQFF. The CDR3, as DNA: TGTGCCAGCTTGAGGGACAATGAGCAGTTCTTC.